The table lists the clone carrying this T cell receptor beta chain with a few counts. Its antigen is undetermined. Full-length variable regions came from constant-region reverse primers plus semi-nested Nested Universal Primer A PCR. TCRdb re-called the 5' RACE reads with MiXCR, one entry per CDR3 protein. The sample includes over 40,000 distinct CDR3 sequences, approximately 22% seen only once; the top ten take less than 5%. Cells sorted as Tregs were CD4+, CD25+ and CD127-/low. Points from the study as a whole: Larger-cohort validation covered only one TCR beta V-J rearrangement.

The TCR comes from a female donor with breast cancer. The specimen sequenced was Tregs sorted from blood.

The CDR3 protein is CASSEQGYGANVLTF. The CDR3 bases are TGTGCCAGCAGTGAACAGGGGTACGGGGCCAACGTCCTGACTTTC. The chain recombines TRBV28 with TRBJ2-6, with 7 bases that match TRBD1. This CDR3 spans 15 amino acids. Per germline, CDR1 MDHEN and CDR2 SYDVKM. Trimming removed 5 bases from V and 4 bases from J; junction bases left unmatched: 5.